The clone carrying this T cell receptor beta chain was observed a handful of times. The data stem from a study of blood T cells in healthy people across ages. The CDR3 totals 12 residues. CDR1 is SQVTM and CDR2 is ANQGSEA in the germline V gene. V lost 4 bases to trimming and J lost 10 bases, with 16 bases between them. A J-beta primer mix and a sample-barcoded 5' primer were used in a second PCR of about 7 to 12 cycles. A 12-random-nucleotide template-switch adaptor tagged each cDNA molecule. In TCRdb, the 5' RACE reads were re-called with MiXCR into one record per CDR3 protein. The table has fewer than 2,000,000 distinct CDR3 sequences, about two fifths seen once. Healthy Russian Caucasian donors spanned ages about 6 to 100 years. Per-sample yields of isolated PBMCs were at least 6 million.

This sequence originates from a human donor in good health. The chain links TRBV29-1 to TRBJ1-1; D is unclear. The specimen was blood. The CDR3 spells CSVGGGNLGAFF. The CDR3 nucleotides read TGCAGCGTTGGAGGCGGTAACTTGGGAGCTTTCTTT.